The rows below give T cell receptor beta chains drawn from one sample of a study of T cell responses to AZD1222 COVID-19 vaccine. This table comes from immunoSEQ multiplex PCR, and its TCRdb copy is limited to in-frame clones, with some not included. The repertoire has 90,000 to 120,000 clones, around 90% of them found once; the top ten carry about 3.3%. Sequencing used peripheral blood, obtained on day 0 of MenACWY control vaccination. These receptors were taken from an adult in good health. CDR3s include the opening cysteine and the closing phenylalanine or tryptophan. Each record gives: clone size, D gene, V gene, CDR3 length, J gene, CDR3 DNA, CDR3 protein. The D gene is left open where the match is weak. Expanded clones are given a class, and other clones once, few, many or no size at all.

NA	NA	TRBV6-2/TRBV6-3	12	TRBJ1-1	TGTGCCAGCAGTTACCCCACAACTGAAGCTTTCTTT	CASSYPTTEAFF
once	NA	TRBV6-5	13	TRBJ2-7	TGTGCCAGCAGTAAAACAGCTCCCTACGAGCAGTACTTC	CASSKTAPYEQYF
NA	NA	TRBV4-3	11	TRBJ1-2	TGCGCCAGCAGGTCTAACTATGGCTACACCTTC	CASRSNYGYTF
NA	TRBD1	TRBV10-2	14	TRBJ2-1	TGCGCCAGCAGTGGACAGGGAAGAGGCAATGAGCAGTTCTTC	CASSGQGRGNEQFF
NA	NA	TRBV19	18	TRBJ1-5	TGTGCCAGTAGTATAGATCTCACAAGACACCTTAGCAATCAGCCCCAGCATTTT	CASSIDLTRHLSNQPQHF
NA	NA	TRBV11-2	13	TRBJ1-2	TGTGCCAGCAGCTTAGAGCCTGTCTATGGCTACACCTTC	CASSLEPVYGYTF
once	NA	TRBV27	14	TRBJ2-5	TGTGCCAGCAGTAGAATGTGGGGGGCAGAGACCCAGTACTTC	CASSRMWGAETQYF
NA	NA	TRBV19	14	TRBJ1-5	TGTGCCAGTAGTATACACGAAAGCAATCAGCCCCAGCATTTT	CASSIHESNQPQHF
NA	TRBD2	TRBV5-4	16	TRBJ2-2	TGTGCCAGCAGCTTGGCGAGCGGGGCGAACACCGGGGAGCTGTTTTTT	CASSLASGANTGELFF
NA	NA	TRBV19	14	TRBJ1-4	TGTGCCAGTAGTCCGCAGGCAACTAATGAAAAACTGTTTTTT	CASSPQATNEKLFF
once	NA	TRBV5-1	14	TRBJ1-1	TGCGCCAGCAGCTTGGCCCGGCAGAACACTGAAGCTTTCTTT	CASSLARQNTEAFF
once	NA	TRBV2	14	TRBJ1-4	TGTGCCAGCAGGACTGACCCGGCGGGTGAAAAACTGTTTTTT	CASRTDPAGEKLFF
NA	TRBD1	TRBV27	15	TRBJ2-7	TGTGCCAGCAGTTTATTGGGACAGGACCGGGGAGAGCAGTACTTC	CASSLLGQDRGEQYF
NA	NA	TRBV21-1	12	TRBJ2-2	TGTGCCAGCTGGGAACCTTATCGGGGAGCTGTTTTT	CASWEPYRGAVF
NA	NA	TRBV10-3	17	TRBJ1-4	TGTGCCATCAGTGAGTCGATACAAGGGCAGGGAGGTGAAAAACTGTTTTTT	CAISESIQGQGGEKLFF
once	NA	TRBV7-2	15	TRBJ1-5	TGTGCCAGCAGCTCCCGCGGCCAGGGTCTGCAGCCCCAGCATTTT	CASSSRGQGLQPQHF
NA	TRBD1	TRBV24-1	16	TRBJ2-7	TGTGCCACCAGTGATTTGCCGGGACAGGGGACCTACGAGCAGTACTTC	CATSDLPGQGTYEQYF
NA	NA	TRBV5-1	16	TRBJ2-1	TGCGCCAGCAGCGGCTCGGGACGGAATTCTGGCAATGAGCAGTTCTTC	CASSGSGRNSGNEQFF
NA	TRBD2	TRBV4-1	18	TRBJ2-1	TGCGCCAGCAGCCAAGATCAAGGGCGGGGGGGCCCCTACAATGAGCAGTTCTTC	CASSQDQGRGGPYNEQFF
NA	NA	TRBV28	14	TRBJ2-7	TGTGCCAGCAGTTTTCCCGAGGGAACCTACGAGCAGTACTTC	CASSFPEGTYEQYF
NA	TRBD2	TRBV19	18	TRBJ2-7	TGTGCCAGTAGTAGAAGAGGGGAGACGACTAGCACCTCCTACGAGCAGTACTTC	CASSRRGETTSTSYEQYF
NA	TRBD2	TRBV5-1	15	TRBJ2-3	TGCGCCAGCAGCCCCCAGACTAGCGGAACAGATACGCAGTATTTT	CASSPQTSGTDTQYF
NA	NA	TRBV2	13	TRBJ1-5	TGTGCCAGCAGTATCGAAAAAGATCAGCCCCAGCATTTT	CASSIEKDQPQHF
NA	TRBD1	TRBV18	14	TRBJ2-1	TGTGCCAGCTCCCGGGACAGTACCTACAATGAGCAGTTCTTC	CASSRDSTYNEQFF
NA	TRBD1	TRBV6-5	14	TRBJ1-2	TGTGCCAGCAGTCAGGGGGCGGCTAACTATGGCTACACCTTC	CASSQGAANYGYTF
few	NA	TRBV4-1	15	TRBJ1-4	TGCGCCAGCAGCCCGACTGATACCCGCGGGGAAAAACTGTTTTTT	CASSPTDTRGEKLFF
NA	NA	TRBV7-2	15	TRBJ2-2	TGTGCCAGCAGCCCAGCAGTCAGGGGCACCGGGGAGCTGTTTTTT	CASSPAVRGTGELFF
NA	TRBD1	TRBV18	15	TRBJ1-2	TGTGCCAGCTCACCCGCTACGACAGGGAGGTATGGCTACACCTTC	CASSPATTGRYGYTF
NA	NA	TRBV19	18	TRBJ2-1	TGTGCCAGTAGTAAGAGGGGGTCGACGGGGGCAGACTACAATGAGCAGTTCTTC	CASSKRGSTGADYNEQFF
NA	NA	TRBV5-1	15	TRBJ2-6	TGCGCCAGCAGCGGGGGGTATACTGGGGCCAACGTCCTGACTTTC	CASSGGYTGANVLTF
NA	NA	TRBV11-2	13	TRBJ1-2	TGTGCCAGCAGCTTAGTCATGGCGACAAACTACACCTTC	CASSLVMATNYTF
NA	TRBD1	TRBV7-3	15	TRBJ2-1	TGTGCCAGCAGCTTAGAGGGGGCCATTTACAATGAGCAGTTCTTC	CASSLEGAIYNEQFF
NA	TRBD2	TRBV6-6	14	TRBJ2-5	TGTGCCAGCAGTTACTTGACTAGCCTCGAGACCCAGTACTTC	CASSYLTSLETQYF
NA	NA	TRBV7-3	13	TRBJ2-3	TGTGCCAGCAGCTTACAGGGTGCAGATACGCAGTATTTT	CASSLQGADTQYF
NA	NA	TRBV7-2	17	TRBJ2-5	TGTGCCAGCAGCTTAGCGCTCAGAACAGGGCCGGGGGAGACCCAGTACTTC	CASSLALRTGPGETQYF
NA	TRBD1	TRBV24-1	13	TRBJ2-7	TGTGCCACCATCCCACAGGGGGCGGGTGAGCAGTACTTC	CATIPQGAGEQYF
NA	NA	TRBV28	17	TRBJ1-6	TGTGCCAGCAGCCATTCCCGGGCAGACTCCTATAATTCACCCCTCCACTTT	CASSHSRADSYNSPLHF
once	NA	TRBV6-1	16	TRBJ2-7	TGTGCCAGCAGTGGGCGACAGCCCTCTTCGTACTACGAGCAGTACTTC	CASSGRQPSSYYEQYF
NA	TRBD1	TRBV19	15	TRBJ1-1	TGTGCCAGTAGTATCACGGGACAGGGGAACACTGAAGCTTTCTTT	CASSITGQGNTEAFF
NA	NA	TRBV6-2/TRBV6-3	20	TRBJ2-5	TGTGCCAGCAGTCGCCTTACCGAAATGTGGACAGTCCAAAATGGAGAGACCCAGTACTTC	CASSRLTEMWTVQNGETQYF
NA	TRBD2	TRBV2	15	TRBJ2-1	TGTGCCAGCAGTCTACTAGCGGGGGCCGAGGATGAGCAGTTCTTC	CASSLLAGAEDEQFF
NA	TRBD1	TRBV9	17	TRBJ1-1	TGTGCCAGCAGCCCGAAAAGGGAGACAGGGGCTTCCACTGAAGCTTTCTTT	CASSPKRETGASTEAFF
NA	TRBD1	TRBV12-5	15	TRBJ1-5	TGTGCTAGTGGACCCGGACAGGGCGCCAATCAGCCCCAGCATTTT	CASGPGQGANQPQHF
NA	NA	TRBV2	13	TRBJ1-5	TGTGCCAGCAGTGGGGACGTAAATCAGCCCCAGCATTTT	CASSGDVNQPQHF
NA	NA	TRBV6-1	16	TRBJ1-4	TGTGCCAGCAGTGAAGCGCTTTATAGGGGAGGAGAAAAACTGTTTTTT	CASSEALYRGGEKLFF
few	NA	TRBV12-3/TRBV12-4	13	TRBJ2-1	TGTGCCACCTTACGGGGGACCTACAATGAGCAGTTCTTC	CATLRGTYNEQFF
NA	TRBD1	TRBV7-9	17	TRBJ1-5	TGTGCCAGCAGCCTGGGACAGGGGCCGGTGGGGAATCAGCCCCAGCATTTT	CASSLGQGPVGNQPQHF
NA	TRBD1	TRBV27	15	TRBJ1-4	TGTGCCAGCAGTACAAGGACAGGGCTGGGTGAAAAACTGTTTTTT	CASSTRTGLGEKLFF
NA	NA	TRBV2	17	TRBJ1-4	TGTGCCAGCAGTGAACTCGTGGTACAGGGAACCGGTGAAAAACTGTTTTTT	CASSELVVQGTGEKLFF
NA	NA	TRBV4-2	17	TRBJ1-2	TGTGCCAGCAGACTGTGGGGGGGTAACAGGGAAGTAGGAGGCTACACCTTC	CASRLWGGNREVGGYTF